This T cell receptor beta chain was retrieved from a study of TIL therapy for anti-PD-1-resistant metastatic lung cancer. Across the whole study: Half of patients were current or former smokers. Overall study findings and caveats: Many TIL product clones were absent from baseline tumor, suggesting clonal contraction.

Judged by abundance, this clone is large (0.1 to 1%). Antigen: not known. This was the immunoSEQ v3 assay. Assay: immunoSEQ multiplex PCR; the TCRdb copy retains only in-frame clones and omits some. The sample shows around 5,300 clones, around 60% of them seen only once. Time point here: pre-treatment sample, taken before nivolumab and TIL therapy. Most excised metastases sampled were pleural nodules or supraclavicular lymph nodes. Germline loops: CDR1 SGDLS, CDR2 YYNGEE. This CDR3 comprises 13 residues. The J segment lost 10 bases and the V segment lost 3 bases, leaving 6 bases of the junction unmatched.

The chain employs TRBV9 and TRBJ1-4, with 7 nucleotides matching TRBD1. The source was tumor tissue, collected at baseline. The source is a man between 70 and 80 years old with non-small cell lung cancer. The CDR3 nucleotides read TGTGCCAGCAGCGAATCGCCAGGGGGAAAACTGTTTTTT. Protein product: CASSESPGGKLFF.